This T cell receptor beta chain was identified in a study of blood T cell repertoires in COVID-19. Study at large: Samples representing acute and convalescent COVID-19 were sourced from the United States, Italy and Spain.

Researchers sorted participants into cohorts using their self-reported clinical history. No more than 2 weeks before study entry, exposed participants had met a case of COVID-19. How the authors handled the data: Estimation of nucleated cell counts was performed using reference gene primer amplification. Libraries were prepared by immunoSEQ multiplex PCR; TCRdb keeps only in-frame clonotypes and omits some of them. For V, J and clone size, that table is used; D and trimming come from the DNA. The sample includes 330,000 or so clones, around nine tenths seen only once; the top ten take over 0.9%. From germline, CDR1 is LGHDT and CDR2 YNNKEL (reference sequence). Trimming at V came to 1 base and at J to 12 bases, leaving 12 bases not matched to a gene. This CDR3 has 17 amino acids.

This receptor was taken from a woman aged 25 to 39 who had been exposed to COVID-19. The genes are TRBV3-1 (or the pseudogene TRBV3-2) and TRBJ2-4; TRBD2 agrees at 13 bases. What was sequenced was PBMCs or T cells enriched from blood (not recorded which). CDR3 loop: CASSQVGTGLAGTNQYF. CDR3 nucleotides: TGTGCCAGCAGCCAAGTGGGGACGGGACTAGCGGGGACCAATCAGTACTTC.